Each of the 29 T cell receptor beta chains below was sequenced from the same sample in a study of blood T cell repertoires in COVID-19. Sequenced by immunoSEQ multiplex PCR; TCRdb stores in-frame clones only, minus some. This sample yields roughly 110,000 clones, of which around 89% are seen a single time; 6.8% belongs to the top ten. Sequenced input: peripheral blood. These receptors were collected from a man in his fifties or sixties with active or convalescent COVID-19.

This rearrangement joins TRBV30 to TRBJ1-2, with TRBD1 matching 8 bases. The CDR3 covers 15 residues. Germline V lookup: CDR1 GTSNPN, CDR2 SVGIG (reference sequence). V shed 2 bases, J shed 8 bases, and the junction held 13 bases outside the gene matches. The DNA of the CDR3 is TGTGCCTGGAGTCGGCTTCCAGGGGGCCCAGGGGGCTACACCTTC. Translating it yields CAWSRLPGGPGGYTF.

This clone was recorded a few times. The chain recombines TRBV7-8 with TRBJ1-5, with D possibly being TRBD1 (5 bases). Germline V gives CDR1 SGHVS, CDR2 FQNEAQ. V lost 1 base, J lost 7 bases, and 17 bases lay in between. The length of the CDR3 is 16 residues. This CDR3 is CASSLEGAVGIQPQHF. The CDR3 nucleotides are TGTGCCAGCAGCTTAGAAGGGGCAGTTGGGATCCAGCCCCAGCATTTT.

The V call is TRBV12-3 or TRBV12-4, the J call TRBJ1-2; maybe TRBD1 (5 bases). The CDR3 has 13 amino acids. Trimming took 6 bases from V and 5 from J, leaving 13 bases between them. CDR3 residues: CASSSRGVYGYTF. Here the CDR3 DNA reads TGTGCCAGCAGCTCTCGGGGGGTTTATGGCTACACCTTC.

Remarks on this clone: The junction does not match germline at one end; this may be a read error. The chain recombines TRBV7-7 with TRBJ2-7; D uncertain. CDR3 length: 14 residues. CDR1 is SSHAT and CDR2 is FNYEAQ in the germline V gene (reference sequence). The CDR3 loop reads CASSLAPRTGEQYF. In DNA, the CDR3 is TGTGCTAGCAGCTTAGCCCCCCGTACGGGCGAGCAGTACTTC.

This chain links TRBV18 with TRBJ1-2, with a tentative D call TRBD1 (6 bases). The CDR3 length is 13 residues. Germline V gene sequence: CDR1 KGHSH, CDR2 LQKENI. Trimming pared 3 bases from V and 3 bases from J, leaving 8 bases between. The CDR3 here is CASSPTGHYGYTF. CDR3 nucleotides: TGTGCCAGCTCACCCACAGGGCACTATGGCTACACCTTC.

The rearrangement joins TRBV6-5 to TRBJ2-3, with TRBD1 matching over 7 bases. The CDR3 extends over 14 amino acids. The germline V gene has CDR1 MNHEY and CDR2 SVGAGI. V lost 4 bases, J lost 0 bases, and 1 base stayed unmatched. This CDR3 reads CASSWDSSTDTQYF. CDR3 bases: TGTGCCAGCAGTTGGGACAGTAGCACAGATACGCAGTATTTT.

The rearrangement links TRBV29-1 to TRBJ2-7; tentatively, D is TRBD1 (6 bases). Germline V lookup: CDR1 SQVTM, CDR2 ANQGSEA. The CDR3 has 11 amino acids. V was shortened by 7 bases and J by 3 bases, with 10 bases between the two germline ends. The CDR3 sequence is CSALTGYEQYF. DNA of the CDR3: TGCAGCGCGTTGACAGGCTACGAGCAGTACTTC.

This chain uses TRBV28 with TRBJ1-4; D unclear. CDR3 length: 14 amino acids. V lost 7 bases, J lost 0 bases, and 9 bases lay in between. Germline assignment: CDR1 MDHEN and CDR2 SYDVKM. CDR3: CASNTGTTNEKLFF. CDR3 nucleotides: TGTGCCAGCAATACCGGGACAACTAATGAAAAACTGTTTTTT.

This clone appeared a single time. The chain recombines TRBV6-5 with TRBJ1-1; D not certain. From germline, CDR1 is MNHEY and CDR2 SVGAGI. CDR3 size: 15 residues. Trimming cost V 0 bases and J 1 base, with 9 bases left between them. This CDR3 reads CASSYSRTANTEAFF. The CDR3 bases are TGTGCCAGCAGTTACTCTCGGACTGCGAACACTGAAGCTTTCTTT.

The chain joins TRBV2 to TRBJ1-1; 8 bases align to TRBD1. The V gene end was trimmed by 5 bases and the J gene end by 11 bases; junction bases not matched to a gene: 13. The germline V gene has CDR1 SNHLY and CDR2 FYNNEI. CDR3 size: 14 residues. The CDR3 spells CASSSPTGEGGAFF. As DNA, the CDR3 is TGTGCCAGCAGTTCCCCGACAGGGGAAGGAGGGGCTTTCTTT.

The chain carries TRBV18 and TRBJ2-3; TRBD2 might be the D (6 bases). V dropped 4 bases and J dropped 0 bases, with 11 bases sitting between them. Per the germline V gene, CDR1 is KGHSH and CDR2 is LQKENI. The CDR3 length is 15 residues. The CDR3 DNA reads TGTGCCAGCTCACAAGCAGGGACTAGCACAGATACGCAGTATTTT. Its protein is CASSQAGTSTDTQYF.

The rearrangement joins TRBV5-1 to TRBJ2-1; 10 bases map to TRBD1. The CDR3 has 15 amino acids. Germline V CDR1 and CDR2: SGHRS, YFSETQ. With 4 bases clipped from V and 2 bases from J, the junction kept 3 bases outside the gene matches. This chain's CDR3 is CASSLGQGPYNEQFF. The CDR3 nucleotides are TGCGCCAGCAGCCTGGGACAGGGGCCCTACAATGAGCAGTTCTTC.

This clone occurred a few times. The DNA for the CDR3 is TGTGCCAGGGAGTTCATCTACGAGCAGTACTTC. Translating gives CAREFIYEQYF. The chain couples TRBV6-5 to TRBJ2-7, with D unresolved. Trimming took 9 bases from V and 3 from J, leaving 9 bases between them. Germline CDR1 is MNHEY and CDR2 is SVGAGI. CDR3 length equals 11 residues.

The V and J genes are TRBV2 and TRBJ1-1; D remains unclear. Looked up from germline, CDR1 is SNHLY and CDR2 is FYNNEI. V was pared by 8 bases and J by 1 base, with 11 bases between. The CDR3 is made up of 13 amino acids. CDR3 protein: CASSFEANTEAFF. In DNA, the CDR3 is TGTGCCAGCTCGTTTGAGGCGAACACTGAAGCTTTCTTT.

V usage is TRBV18 and J usage is TRBJ1-4; 7 positions agree with TRBD1. Trimming cost V 3 bases and J 0 bases; bases outside gene matches: 7. This CDR3 is 17 amino acids long. Germline assignment: CDR1 KGHSH and CDR2 LQKENI. The CDR3 spells CASSPRRDRATNEKLFF. CDR3 coding DNA: TGTGCCAGCTCACCCCGCCGGGACAGAGCAACTAATGAAAAACTGTTTTTT. Together with reference TRBV18 and TRBJ1-4, the CDR3 gives the full variable domain: NAGVMQNPRHLVRRRGQEARLRCSPMKGHSHVYWYRQLPEEGLKFMVYLQKENIIDESGMPKERFSAEFPKEGPSILRIQQVVRGDSAAYFCASSPRRDRATNEKLFFGSGTQLSVL.

The CDR3: CASRRGQGSALVYEQFF. CDR3 DNA: TGTGCCAGCCGACGCGGGCAGGGGTCAGCCTTGGTCTATGAGCAGTTCTTC. V gene TRBV27 combines with J gene TRBJ2-1; D possibly corresponds to TRBD1 (6 bases). The CDR3 totals 17 residues. Trimming took off 8 bases at V and 8 bases at J, with 28 bases between the two ends. Looked up from germline, CDR1 is MNHEY and CDR2 is SMNVEV (reference sequence).

J is TRBJ2-7 and V is TRBV6-5, with D perhaps TRBD2 (6 bases). The V and J ends lost 6 bases and 3 bases respectively, with 18 bases between them. Germline values: CDR1 MNHEY, CDR2 SVGAGI. CDR3 size: 15 residues. DNA of the CDR3: TGTGCCAGCAGCTCCCGGGCTAGCGAAAACTACGAGCAGTACTTC. It codes for CASSSRASENYEQYF.

This clone has just a few counts. The chain combines TRBV30 with TRBJ1-5; the D gene is possibly TRBD1 (6 bases). V shed 3 bases and J shed 4 bases, with 10 bases lying between them. In germline, CDR1 is GTSNPN, CDR2 SVGIG (reference sequence). CDR3 length equals 13 residues. This CDR3 reads CAWSLDRNQPQHF. CDR3 nucleotide sequence: TGTGCCTGGAGCCTAGACAGGAATCAGCCCCAGCATTTT.

V and J are TRBV25-1 and TRBJ2-7, with 12 bases fitting TRBD1. After removal of 6 bases from V and 7 bases from J, the junction contained 7 bases not matched to a gene. Germline V CDR1 and CDR2: MGHDK, SYGVNS. The CDR3 sequence is 14 residues long. The CDR3 protein is CASRTGTGGLEQYF. CDR3 bases: TGTGCCAGCAGGACCGGGACAGGGGGCTTAGAGCAGTACTTC.

CDR3 protein: CASSLSGYGYTF. The DNA of the CDR3 is TGTGCCAGCAGCTTGTCGGGTTATGGCTACACCTTC. This chain links TRBV5-6 with TRBJ1-2; no definite D call. V was cut by 1 base and J by 5 bases, with 6 bases left in between. Germline values: CDR1 SGHDT, CDR2 YYEEEE. This CDR3 is built from 12 residues.

This clone was recorded once. V and J are TRBV11-2 and TRBJ2-3; tentatively, D is TRBD1 (6 bases). This CDR3 spans 15 amino acids. Trimming shortened V by 5 bases and J by 2 bases, and 14 bases separated the two germline ends. Germline CDR1 SGHAT, CDR2 FQNNGV. The CDR3 reads CASSPSGDNTDTQYF. The CDR3 DNA follows: TGTGCCAGCAGCCCCTCTGGGGACAACACAGATACGCAGTATTTT. Together with reference TRBV11-2 and TRBJ2-3, the CDR3 gives the full variable domain: EAGVAQSPRYKIIEKRQSVAFWCNPISGHATLYWYQQILGQGPKLLIQFQNNGVVDDSQLPKDRFSAERLKGVDSTLKIQPAKLEDSAVYLCASSPSGDNTDTQYFGPGTRLTVL.

The V and J genes are TRBV4-3 and TRBJ2-7, with a tentative D call TRBD2 (5 bases). The ends were cut back, 4 bases at V and 1 base at J, with 11 bases in the middle. The V gene's germline CDR1 is LGHNA and CDR2 YSLEER. The CDR3 sequence is 14 residues long. The CDR3, as DNA: TGCGCCAGCAGCCGCGAACGGGGTTCCTACGAGCAGTACTTC. It is translated as CASSRERGSYEQYF.

The V and J genes are TRBV29-1 and TRBJ1-1; D is possibly TRBD1 (5 bases). The ends were cut back, 0 bases at V and 4 bases at J, with 12 bases in the middle. The CDR3 has 14 amino acids. Germline CDR1 SQVTM, CDR2 ANQGSEA. Here the CDR3 DNA reads TGCAGCGTTGAAGATGGGGCCTATAGCACTGAAGCTTTCTTT. This translates into CSVEDGAYSTEAFF. Full variable domain (rest looked up from reference TRBV29-1 and TRBJ1-1): SAVISQKPSRDICQRGTSLTIQCQVDSQVTMMFWYRQQPGQSLTLIATANQGSEATYESGFVIDKFPISRPNLTFSTLTVSNMSPEDSSIYLCSVEDGAYSTEAFFGQGTRLTVV.

The V and J genes are TRBV7-8 and TRBJ2-3, with 9 bases aligning to TRBD2. The CDR3 spans 15 residues. The junction had 5 bases not matched to a gene; V was cut back by 5 bases and J by 2 bases. Germline-derived CDR1 and CDR2 are SGHVS and FQNEAQ. Here the CDR3 reads CASSVTSGPTDTQYF. The CDR3, as DNA: TGTGCCAGCAGCGTAACTAGCGGGCCCACAGATACGCAGTATTTT.

This rearrangement joins TRBV19 to TRBJ2-3; D remains unclear. The length of the CDR3 is 14 residues. V was cut by 3 bases and J by 4 bases, with 11 bases left in between. The germline gives CDR1 LNHDA, CDR2 SQIVND (reference sequence). The CDR3 DNA follows: TGTGCCAGTAGTATTGCAGAGGCTGCAGATACGCAGTATTTT. This codes for CASSIAEAADTQYF. Combining the CDR3 with reference TRBV19 and TRBJ2-3 gives the whole variable domain DGGITQSPKYLFRKEGQNVTLSCEQNLNHDAMYWYRQDPGQGLRLIYYSQIVNDFQKGDIAEGYSVSREKKESFPLTVTSAQKNPTAFYLCASSIAEAADTQYFGPGTRLTVL.

The chain has TRBV12-3 or TRBV12-4 and TRBJ1-6; TRBD1 might be the D (5 bases). Trimming stripped 7 bases from V and 8 bases from J, with 12 bases between. The CDR3 totals 13 residues. CDR3 in amino acids: CASMLGAYSPLHF. CDR3 coding DNA: TGTGCCAGCATGTTAGGGGCGTATTCACCCCTCCACTTT.

The gene calls are TRBV6-5 and TRBJ2-2; D is undetermined. V shed 6 bases and J shed 3 bases, with 8 bases lying between them. There are 13 residues in the CDR3. Germline CDR1 MNHEY, CDR2 SVGAGI. CDR3 nucleotides: TGTGCCAGCAGGAGGTTTGACACCGGGGAGCTGTTTTTT. This encodes CASRRFDTGELFF.

This clone has only a few counts. This chain's CDR3 is CASSTATGYTDTQYF. CDR3 nucleotide sequence: TGTGCCAGTAGTACGGCGACAGGGTACACAGATACGCAGTATTTT. This chain uses TRBV19 with TRBJ2-3; 7 positions match TRBD1. Trimming cost V 4 bases and J 2 bases; bases outside gene matches: 6. Germline V lookup: CDR1 LNHDA, CDR2 SQIVND (reference sequence). CDR3 size: 15 residues.

This clone was seen only a few times. The genes are TRBV4-1 and TRBJ2-1; 8 bases align to TRBD1. The V and J ends lost 5 bases and 4 bases, in that order; junction bases with no gene match: 10. This CDR3 has 16 amino acids. Looked up from germline, CDR1 is MGHRA and CDR2 is YSYEKL. DNA for the CDR3: TGCGCCAGCAGCACGCCCAGGGGGCCGCAGTACAATGAGCAGTTCTTC. Translated, it gives CASSTPRGPQYNEQFF.